One sample yielded the 19 T cell receptor beta chains listed below, sequenced in a study of blood T cell repertoires in COVID-19. The method was immunoSEQ multiplex PCR; TCRdb's version includes in-frame clones alone and lacks a portion of them. Among 71,000 or so clones listed, around 87% were seen once. Sequencing was done on a sample of peripheral blood. The receptors originated from a man over 45 with active COVID-19.

The V call is TRBV5-1, the J call TRBJ1-3; D ambiguous. Germline CDR1 reads SGHRS; CDR2 reads YFSETQ. The CDR3 is 14 amino acids. The V gene lost 3 bases and the J gene lost 8 bases, with 15 bases spanning the gap. The CDR3 loop reads CASSSGEAGDTIYF. As DNA, the CDR3 is TGCGCCAGCAGCTCTGGGGAGGCCGGGGACACCATATATTTT.

J is TRBJ2-7 and V is TRBV6-2 or TRBV6-3, with TRBD1 identical over 7 bases. The CDR3 loop spans 15 amino acids. J was trimmed by 2 bases and V by 4 bases; bases with no gene match: 8. Germline V gene sequence: CDR1 MNHEY, CDR2 SVGEGT. CDR3 nucleotides: TGTGCCAGCAGTTCCCCAAGACAGGGCACCTACGAGCAGTACTTC. Its translation: CASSSPRQGTYEQYF.

This clone was detected only once. The genes are TRBV19 and TRBJ2-1, with 9 bases fitting TRBD1. The CDR3 is made up of 16 amino acids. The germline CDR1 and CDR2 sequences are LNHDA and SQIVND (reference sequence). J gave up 7 bases and V 8 bases, and 15 bases lay outside the gene matches. The CDR3 sequence is CASQYRGRTGDNEQFF. CDR3 DNA sequence: TGTGCCAGTCAGTACCGAGGACGGACAGGGGATAATGAGCAGTTCTTC.

On this clone: The junction departs from the called germline gene at one end, perhaps through a read error. The chain joins TRBV28 to TRBJ2-7; D perhaps matches TRBD1 (6 bases). This CDR3 is 12 amino acids long. Germline V CDR1 and CDR2: MDHEN, SYDVKM. CDR3: CASSGNRVTSAF. CDR3 coding DNA: TGTGCCAGCAGCGGAAACAGGGTGACTTCGGCCTTC.

This clone was detected only once. The V call is TRBV19, the J call TRBJ1-5, with 9 bases identical to TRBD1. The CDR3 length is 12 residues. V shed 11 bases, J shed 7 bases, and the junction held 6 bases outside the gene matches. Germline CDR1 is LNHDA and CDR2 is SQIVND (reference sequence). The CDR3 reads CAVGDRAQPQHF. The CDR3, as DNA: TGTGCCGTTGGGGACAGGGCCCAGCCCCAGCATTTT. Supplemented by reference TRBV19 and TRBJ1-5, the full variable domain reads DGGITQSPKYLFRKEGQNVTLSCEQNLNHDAMYWYRQDPGQGLRLIYYSQIVNDFQKGDIAEGYSVSREKKESFPLTVTSAQKNPTAFYLCAVGDRAQPQHFGDGTRLSIL.

The V call is TRBV5-1, the J call TRBJ1-1; D uncertain. The germline V gene has CDR1 SGHRS and CDR2 YFSETQ. There are 16 residues in the CDR3. Trimming removed 3 bases from V and 4 bases from J, with 19 bases in between. The CDR3 protein is CASSSYKIGEGTEAFF. The CDR3 DNA reads TGCGCCAGCAGCTCGTATAAAATCGGTGAGGGCACTGAAGCTTTCTTT. Full variable domain (missing parts from reference TRBV5-1 and TRBJ1-1): KAGVTQTPRYLIKTRGQQVTLSCSPISGHRSVSWYQQTPGQGLQFLFEYFSETQRNKGNFPGRFSGRQFSNSRSEMNVSTLELGDSALYLCASSSYKIGEGTEAFFGQGTRLTVV.

V is TRBV2 and J is TRBJ1-5, with D tentatively TRBD1 (5 bases). V was shortened by 0 bases and J by 0 bases, with 15 bases between the two germline ends. The germline V gene encodes CDR1 SNHLY and CDR2 FYNNEI. This CDR3 spans 18 amino acids. Written as DNA, the CDR3 is TGTGCCAGCAGTGAAGCGCACCCCGCAGGGTATAGCAATCAGCCCCAGCATTTT. Protein: CASSEAHPAGYSNQPQHF.

The J gene is TRBJ2-5, the V gene TRBV5-1, with TRBD2 identical over 12 bases. The germline V gene has CDR1 SGHRS and CDR2 YFSETQ. CDR3 length: 16 residues. With V trimmed by 0 bases and J by 5 bases, 5 bases remained unmatched. The CDR3 spells CASSLGTSGVGETQYF. CDR3 coding DNA: TGCGCCAGCAGCTTGGGGACTAGCGGGGTAGGGGAGACCCAGTACTTC.

The chain uses TRBV24-1 and TRBJ2-5; TRBD1 matches 10 bases. Germline assignment: CDR1 KGHDR and CDR2 SFDVKD. V trimming: 4 bases; J trimming: 5 bases; junction bases outside the gene matches: 9. The CDR3 spans 16 residues. CDR3 sequence: CATSDRGTGVGETQYF. CDR3 sequence (DNA): TGTGCCACCAGTGACCGGGGGACAGGGGTTGGGGAGACCCAGTACTTC.

The rearrangement uses TRBV28 and TRBJ2-1, with D possibly TRBD1 on 6 matching bases. V was trimmed by 2 bases and J by 9 bases, leaving 8 bases between them. Germline CDR1 reads MDHEN; CDR2 reads SYDVKM. CDR3 length: 12 residues. CDR3 in DNA: TGTGCCAGCAGTTTAGGACAGTTTGAGCAGTTCTTC. This encodes CASSLGQFEQFF.

The rearrangement joins TRBV4-1 to TRBJ1-2; 7 bases match TRBD1. Looked up from germline, CDR1 is MGHRA and CDR2 is YSYEKL. V shed 4 bases, J shed 2 bases, and the junction held 7 bases outside the gene matches. There are 15 residues in the CDR3. The CDR3 DNA reads TGCGCCAGCAGCCCCGGGACAGCTTGGAACTATGGCTACACCTTC. As protein: CASSPGTAWNYGYTF.

This clone turned up a few times. The chain combines TRBV25-1 with TRBJ2-2; tentative D call: TRBD2 (6 bases). Trimming stripped 3 bases from V and 8 bases from J, with 16 bases between. The CDR3 has 15 amino acids. Germline lookup yields CDR1 MGHDK and CDR2 SYGVNS. The CDR3 sequence: CASSDRVLGTGELFF. CDR3 nucleotide sequence: TGTGCCAGCAGTGACCGAGTTCTGGGGACTGGGGAGCTGTTTTTT.

The chain combines TRBV6-5 with TRBJ1-2, with 8 bases matching TRBD1. V dropped 1 base and J dropped 4; count of bases not matched to a gene: 5. CDR1 and CDR2 (germline): MNHEY, SVGAGI. The CDR3 spans 15 residues. CDR3 region: CASSYLDRVAYGYTF. In nucleotides, the CDR3 is TGTGCCAGCAGTTACTTGGACAGGGTTGCCTATGGCTACACCTTC.

V is TRBV6-5 and J is TRBJ2-2, with a possible D match to TRBD1 (6 bases). V was pared by 0 bases and J by 6 bases, with 11 bases between. The CDR3 has 15 residues. The V gene's germline CDR1 is MNHEY and CDR2 SVGAGI. The CDR3 bases are TGTGCCAGCAGTTACTCTGGCAGGGGACCCGGGGAGCTGTTTTTT. Protein: CASSYSGRGPGELFF.

CDR3 in amino acids: CASTTDPRAETDTQYF. Written as DNA, the CDR3 is TGTGCCAGCACCACGGACCCTAGAGCGGAGACAGATACGCAGTATTTT. This sequence joins TRBV5-8 and TRBJ2-3, with TRBD2 as a possible D gene (5 bases). Germline CDR1 is SGHTS and CDR2 is YDEGEE. The CDR3 length is 16 residues. V dropped 6 bases and J dropped 3 bases, with 20 bases sitting between them.

J is TRBJ1-2 and V is TRBV27; possible D gene TRBD1, 6 bases. V lost 3 bases to trimming and J lost 2 bases, with 16 bases between them. CDR1 MNHEY and CDR2 SMNVEV come from the germline V gene (reference sequence). The CDR3 is 16 amino acids. Here the CDR3 reads CASSFLQGRVNYGYTF. Written as DNA, the CDR3 is TGTGCCAGCAGTTTCCTACAGGGTAGGGTAAACTATGGCTACACCTTC.

This chain uses TRBV4-2 with TRBJ2-7; 8 nucleotides line up with TRBD1. Looked up from germline, CDR1 is LGHNA and CDR2 is YNFKEQ. This CDR3 contains 14 residues. V shed 0 bases, J shed 9 bases, and the junction held 7 bases outside the gene matches. DNA of the CDR3: TGTGCCAGCAGCCAAGAGGACAGGGAAAAGGGGCAGTACTTC. Protein sequence: CASSQEDREKGQYF.

As DNA, the CDR3 is TGTGCCAGCAGCTTAGACAGGGTTGGCACAGATACGCAGTATTTT. This encodes CASSLDRVGTDTQYF. The chain is built from TRBV11-2 and TRBJ2-3; possibly TRBD1 for D (5 bases). Germline loops: CDR1 SGHAT, CDR2 FQNNGV. The CDR3 is 15 residues long. V was shortened by 0 bases and J by 1 base, with 8 bases between the two germline ends.

The V gene is TRBV7-2, the J gene TRBJ2-5; 9 bases fit TRBD2. This CDR3 comprises 15 residues. Trimming removed 3 bases from V and 5 bases from J; junction bases left unmatched: 7. Germline CDR1 reads SGHTA; CDR2 reads FQGNSA. The CDR3 reads CASSFTSGGWETQYF. CDR3 DNA: TGTGCCAGCAGCTTCACCAGCGGGGGGTGGGAGACCCAGTACTTC.